This TCR beta chain appears in the sequencing data of a study of Graves' ophthalmopathy and Graves' hyperthyroidism. The authors amplified TCR beta CDR3 regions from RNA transcripts. First-round RT-PCR employed HTBI primers, with a second-round multiplex PCR after it. TCRdb re-called the multiplex PCR reads through MiXCR, storing one row per CDR3 protein. The sample holds some 250,000 distinct CDR3 sequences, around 50% seen once. Germline V gene data show CDR1 as MNHEY and CDR2 as SVGAGI. Trimming took off 5 bases at V and 0 bases at J, with 14 bases between the two ends. The CDR3 runs to 16 residues.

The chain recombines TRBV6-5 with TRBJ1-3; possibly TRBD1 for D (6 bases). The sequence derives from an adult man with Graves' ophthalmopathy. Sequenced: peripheral blood. Here the CDR3 reads CASSRIVGHSGNTIYF. DNA of the CDR3: TGTGCCAGCAGTCGGATCGTGGGACACTCTGGAAACACCATATATTTT.